The 20 T cell receptor beta chains below all came from one sample that was sequenced in a study of blood T cell repertoires in COVID-19. The table came from immunoSEQ multiplex PCR; TCRdb's copy has only in-frame clones and leaves some out. The sample has about 160,000 clones; around 89% are singletons. Sequencing was done on a sample of PBMCs or T cells enriched from blood (not recorded which). These receptors were taken from a woman aged 50 to 65 who had recovered from COVID-19.

The genes are TRBV6-5 and TRBJ1-1, with D unclear. CDR3 length: 16 amino acids. The V end was cut by 2 bases, the J end by 1 base, with 14 bases between. Germline V gene sequence: CDR1 MNHEY, CDR2 SVGAGI. In DNA, the CDR3 is TGTGCCAGCAGTTACACGTCGGACTCTTGGAACACTGAAGCTTTCTTT. This encodes CASSYTSDSWNTEAFF.

Only a few counts were recorded for this clone. This chain links TRBV5-6 with TRBJ1-2; a possible D gene is TRBD1 (5 bases). In germline, CDR1 is SGHDT, CDR2 YYEEEE. This CDR3 has 14 residues. With 0 bases removed from V and 6 bases from J, the gap between germline ends came to 12 bases. The CDR3 DNA reads as TGTGCCAGCAGCTTGGGCAGGGTTTCGGATGGCTACACCTTC. Translating it yields CASSLGRVSDGYTF.

This chain links TRBV7-2 with TRBJ2-1, with 15 bases that match TRBD2. In germline, CDR1 is SGHTA, CDR2 FQGNSA. Trimming at V came to 5 bases and at J to 7 bases, leaving 3 bases not matched to a gene. This CDR3 contains 15 residues. For the CDR3, the DNA is TGTGCCAGCAGCACCGGACTAGCGGGGGGGAATGAGCAGTTCTTC. Its protein is CASSTGLAGGNEQFF.

This chain uses TRBV27 with TRBJ2-2, with 10 bases that match TRBD2. V shed 6 bases, J shed 9 bases, and the junction held 4 bases outside the gene matches. The CDR3 has 13 amino acids. Germline V gene lookup returns CDR1 MNHEY and CDR2 SMNVEV (reference sequence). The CDR3 loop is CASSQLAGWELFF. The CDR3 DNA is TGTGCCAGCAGCCAACTAGCGGGGTGGGAGCTGTTTTTT.

The chain uses TRBV7-8 and TRBJ2-1; D uncertain. The ends were cut back, 0 bases at V and 9 bases at J, with 3 bases in the middle. Per the germline V gene, CDR1 is SGHVS and CDR2 is FQNEAQ. CDR3 length: 11 amino acids. CDR3 nucleotide sequence: TGTGCCAGCAGCTTAGCGCGTGAGCAGTTCTTC. It codes for CASSLAREQFF.

The chain carries TRBV18 and TRBJ1-6; no clear D. The CDR3 is 15 residues long. CDR1 is KGHSH, CDR2 LQKENI, per germline. V was clipped by 8 bases and J by 1 base, with 12 bases between them. The CDR3 sequence is CASANQVSYNSPLHF. The CDR3 bases are TGTGCCAGCGCCAATCAGGTTTCCTATAATTCACCCCTCCACTTT.

The chain links TRBV5-1 to TRBJ1-1; D uncertain. CDR1 is SGHRS, CDR2 YFSETQ, per germline. V was shortened by 0 bases and J by 4 bases, with 13 bases between the two germline ends. The CDR3 spans 15 residues. The CDR3 here is CASSLGGGRVTEAFF. The DNA for the CDR3 is TGCGCCAGCAGCTTGGGCGGAGGGAGGGTCACTGAAGCTTTCTTT.

The gene calls are TRBV30 and TRBJ1-2; no clear D gene. This CDR3 is 13 amino acids long. V shed 2 bases and J shed 4 bases, with 11 bases lying between them. CDR1 and CDR2 (germline): GTSNPN, SVGIG (reference sequence). As DNA, the CDR3 is TGTGCCTGGAGTACCAGGTCCACCTATGGCTACACCTTC. This codes for CAWSTRSTYGYTF.

This clone was counted only a few times. The chain uses TRBV2 and TRBJ2-7; D is possibly TRBD2 (6 bases). This CDR3 comprises 13 residues. Germline loops: CDR1 SNHLY, CDR2 FYNNEI. The V gene lost 10 bases and the J gene lost 3 bases, with 16 bases spanning the gap. As DNA, the CDR3 is TGTGCCACGAACGGGGGTTACATCTACGAGCAGTACTTC. Translation: CATNGGYIYEQYF.

The chain recombines TRBV6-2 or TRBV6-3 with TRBJ2-1, with 10 bases aligning to TRBD1. J gave up 9 bases and V 6 bases, and 11 bases lay outside the gene matches. Germline V gives CDR1 MNHEY, CDR2 SVGEGT. This CDR3 is built from 15 residues. CDR3 in DNA: TGTGCCAGCAGCCGACTTGGGACAGGGGTAAGTGAGCAGTTCTTC. Its protein is CASSRLGTGVSEQFF.

The sample holds a few counts of this clone. The CDR3 spells CASSPPVRPDTQYF. CDR3 nucleotides: TGTGCCAGCTCACCCCCGGTGCGGCCAGATACGCAGTATTTT. This chain links TRBV18 with TRBJ2-3; no definite D call. The V gene lost 3 bases and the J gene lost 4 bases, with 11 bases spanning the gap. Germline V gene lookup returns CDR1 KGHSH and CDR2 LQKENI. CDR3 length: 14 amino acids.

This clone has just one count. The V and J genes are TRBV2 and TRBJ2-6; D is possibly TRBD1 (6 bases). V was pared by 5 bases and J by 2 bases, with 10 bases between. The V gene's germline CDR1 is SNHLY and CDR2 FYNNEI. This CDR3 has 15 amino acids. As DNA, the CDR3 is TGTGCCAGCAGTATACAGGGCCCTGGGGCCAACGTCCTGACTTTC. This codes for CASSIQGPGANVLTF.

V is TRBV3-1 (or the pseudogene TRBV3-2) and J is TRBJ1-1; D unclear. The V end was cut by 4 bases, the J end by 8 bases, with 11 bases between. From germline, CDR1 is LGHDT and CDR2 YNNKEL (reference sequence). The length of the CDR3 is 12 residues. DNA of the CDR3: TGTGCCAGCAGCCTTCTACGGGGAGAAGCTTTCTTT. Translation gives CASSLLRGEAFF.

The V and J genes are TRBV7-3 and TRBJ2-3; 12 nucleotides agree with TRBD2. The CDR3 spans 16 residues. The V segment lost 0 bases and the J segment 6 bases; nucleotides outside the gene matches: 4. From germline, CDR1 is SGHTA and CDR2 FQGTGA. The DNA of the CDR3 is TGTGCCAGCAGCTTAACCCTAGCGGGGGGGCAGGATACGCAGTATTTT. It specifies CASSLTLAGGQDTQYF.

The V gene is TRBV7-2, the J gene TRBJ2-7, with D possibly matching TRBD2 (6 bases). This CDR3 spans 16 amino acids. V lost 1 base to trimming and J lost 1 base, with 14 bases between them. The V gene's germline CDR1 is SGHTA and CDR2 FQGNSA. CDR3 DNA: TGTGCCAGCAGCTTAGTAGGCGGGATCTTGTCCTACGAGCAGTACTTC. Translating gives CASSLVGGILSYEQYF.

The J gene is TRBJ1-4, the V gene TRBV7-9; 9 nucleotides align to TRBD1. The V segment lost 2 bases and the J segment 6 bases; nucleotides outside the gene matches: 16. Germline V gives CDR1 SEHNR, CDR2 FQNEAQ (reference sequence). The CDR3 has 19 residues. CDR3 in amino acids: CASSLRRIPRTGDHEKLFF. The CDR3 nucleotides are TGTGCCAGCAGCTTAAGGCGAATACCCCGGACAGGGGACCATGAAAAACTGTTTTTT. Full variable domain (outside the CDR3, taken from reference TRBV7-9 and TRBJ1-4): DTGVSQNPRHKITKRGQNVTFRCDPISEHNRLYWYRQTLGQGPEFLTYFQNEAQLEKSRLLSDRFSAERPKGSFSTLEIQRTEQGDSAMYLCASSLRRIPRTGDHEKLFFGSGTQLSVL.

This rearrangement joins TRBV5-1 to TRBJ2-3; TRBD1 might be the D (6 bases). The CDR3 is 18 residues long. V was shortened by 4 bases and J by 0 bases, with 21 bases between the two germline ends. Germline lookup yields CDR1 SGHRS and CDR2 YFSETQ. The CDR3 sequence: CASSPGQPVLSSTDTQYF. The CDR3 DNA is TGCGCCAGCAGCCCCGGACAGCCCGTCTTATCTAGCACAGATACGCAGTATTTT.

This clone showed up just once. This rearrangement joins TRBV19 to TRBJ1-1; no firm D call. The CDR3 extends over 13 amino acids. V gave up 4 bases and J gave up 10 bases, with 16 bases separating them. The germline gives CDR1 LNHDA, CDR2 SQIVND (reference sequence). The CDR3 DNA sequence: TGTGCCAGTAGTACCTCATTGCGAGAGGGAGCTTTCTTT. Protein sequence: CASSTSLREGAFF.

The chain links TRBV9 to TRBJ2-3; TRBD2 aligns across 12 bases. The V and J ends lost 0 bases and 5 bases, in that order; junction bases with no gene match: 7. This CDR3 has 17 residues. Germline loops: CDR1 SGDLS, CDR2 YYNGEE. The DNA for the CDR3 is TGTGCCAGCAGCGTAGATCCTAGCGGGGGGGTTAAAGATACGCAGTATTTT. It translates to CASSVDPSGGVKDTQYF.

The chain combines TRBV27 with TRBJ1-2; no firm D call. The CDR3 is 11 residues long. Between the trimmed V and J ends, which lost 6 bases and 6 bases, there was a span of 8 bases. Germline CDR1 is MNHEY and CDR2 is SMNVEV (reference sequence). CDR3 sequence reads: CASRNRDGYTF. DNA of the CDR3: TGTGCCAGCAGGAACCGGGATGGCTACACCTTC.